Listed below are T cell receptor beta chains from one sample, sequenced in a study of response to subunit inactivated influenza vaccine. TCRdb re-called the RT-PCR reads with MiXCR, one entry per CDR3 protein. Of hundreds of thousands of distinct CDR3 sequences listed, around a sixth are singletons. The specimen was PBMCs from blood, collected roughly 12 days after vaccination. The receptors shown here come from a man aged 50 or older who received an inactivated influenza vaccine. Each CDR3 is given with its conserved first and last residue.

V gene: TRBV20-1
CDR3 protein: CSASSIVGGLGEQYF

V gene: TRBV7-9
CDR3 protein: CASSLIATNEKLFF

V gene: TRBV7-2
CDR3 protein: CASSPSWDREQFF

V gene: TRBV12-3/TRBV12-4
CDR3 protein: CASSKGGLNEQFF

V gene: TRBV7-9
CDR3 protein: CASSHTGTGVNEQFF

V gene: TRBV7-2
CDR3 protein: CASSYSGSADVLTF

V gene: TRBV3-1
CDR3 protein: CASSQEGRATEAFF

V gene: TRBV7-9
CDR3 protein: CASSPSARRGRTDEQFF

V gene: TRBV18
CDR3 protein: CASSTIGQATLYGYTF

V gene: TRBV7-2
CDR3 protein: CASSLASRLEFFETQYF

V gene: TRBV15
CDR3 protein: CATSRDSSYEQYF